The T cell receptor beta chain described here comes from a study of shared clonotypes between healthy human individuals. Study at large: The study drew on two women and a few men aged 18 to 49 as donors. The study's findings and limits: Although depth was large, rarefaction showed that sequencing of the sorted subsets was incomplete.

After removal of 4 bases from V and 6 bases from J, the junction contained 9 bases not matched to a gene. CDR3 length equals 15 residues. Germline loops: CDR1 LGHNA, CDR2 YNFKEQ. The donors were adults (healthy and HIV-negative) with no recent acute infections or vaccinations. Naive CD45RA+ and memory CD45RA-negative subsets were split from CD4+ cells. Some clones are missing from TCRdb's copy, which holds only in-frame ones; the method was immunoSEQ multiplex PCR. This table holds 2 million to 2.5 million clones, roughly 93% found once. Of note for this clone: Its antigen remains unidentified.

The gene calls are TRBV4-2 and TRBJ2-3, with 8 nucleotides matching TRBD2. The receptor was isolated from a man between 18 and 35 years old in good health. Some clones in this sample may be carry-over from other donors' samples. Specimen: naive CD4+ T cells from PBMCs. The subset was: CD45RA+ positively selected. CDR3 residues: CASSPDSGEADTQYF. The CDR3 DNA sequence: TGTGCCAGCAGCCCCGATAGCGGGGAGGCTGATACGCAGTATTTT.